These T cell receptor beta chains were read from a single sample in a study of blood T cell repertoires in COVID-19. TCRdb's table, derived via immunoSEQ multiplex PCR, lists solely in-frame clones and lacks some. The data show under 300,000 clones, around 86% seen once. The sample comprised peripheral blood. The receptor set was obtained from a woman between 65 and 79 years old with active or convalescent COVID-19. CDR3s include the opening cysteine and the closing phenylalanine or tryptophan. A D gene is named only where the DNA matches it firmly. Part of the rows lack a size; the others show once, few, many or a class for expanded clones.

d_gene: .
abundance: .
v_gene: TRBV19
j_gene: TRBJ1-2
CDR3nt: TGTGCCAGCCTGAAAGGAGCTAACTATGGCTACACCTTC
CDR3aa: CASLKGANYGYTF

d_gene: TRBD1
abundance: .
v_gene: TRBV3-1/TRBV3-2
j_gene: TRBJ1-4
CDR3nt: TGTGCCAGCAGCCCCCCTTACAGGGGAACCTGGTCTAATGAAAAACTGTTTTTT
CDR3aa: CASSPPYRGTWSNEKLFF

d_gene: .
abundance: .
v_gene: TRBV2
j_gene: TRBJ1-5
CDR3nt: TGTGCCAGCAGTGCAGGGTTGGAGCAGCCCCAGCATTTT
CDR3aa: CASSAGLEQPQHF

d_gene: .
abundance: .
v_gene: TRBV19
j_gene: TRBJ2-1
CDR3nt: TGTGCCAGTAGGAAGGAACAGGGCCCCTACAATGAGCAGTTCTTC
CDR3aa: CASRKEQGPYNEQFF

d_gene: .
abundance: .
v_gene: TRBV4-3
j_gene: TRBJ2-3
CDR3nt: TGCGCCAGCAGCCAAGGGTTGGGGGCTAGCAGGGCAGATACGCAGTATTTT
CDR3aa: CASSQGLGASRADTQYF

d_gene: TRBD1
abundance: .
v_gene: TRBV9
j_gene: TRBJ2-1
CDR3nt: TGTGCCAGCAGCCCTTATTCCGGGACAGGGCTCAATGAGCAGTTCTTC
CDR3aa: CASSPYSGTGLNEQFF

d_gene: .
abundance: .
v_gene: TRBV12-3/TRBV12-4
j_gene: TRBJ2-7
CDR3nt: TGTGCCAGCAGTCTACAAGGGAGGTACGAGCAGTACTTC
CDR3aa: CASSLQGRYEQYF

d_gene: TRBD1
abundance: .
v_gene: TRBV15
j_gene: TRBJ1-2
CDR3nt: TGTGCCACCAGCAGGGACAGGGGCCACTATGGCTACACCTTC
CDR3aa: CATSRDRGHYGYTF

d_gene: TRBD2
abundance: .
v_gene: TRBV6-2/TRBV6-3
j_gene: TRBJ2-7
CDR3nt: TGTGCCAGCAGTTACTCCGAGACTAGCGGGGCCGAGCAGTACTTC
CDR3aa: CASSYSETSGAEQYF

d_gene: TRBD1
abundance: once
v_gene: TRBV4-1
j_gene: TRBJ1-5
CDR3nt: TGCGCCAGCAGCCAAACGACAGGGTCAGGTCAGCCCCAGCATTTT
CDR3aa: CASSQTTGSGQPQHF

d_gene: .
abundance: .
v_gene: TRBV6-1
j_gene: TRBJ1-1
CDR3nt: TGTGCCAGCAGTGAGGGCTTTACTGAAGCTTTCTTT
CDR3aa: CASSEGFTEAFF